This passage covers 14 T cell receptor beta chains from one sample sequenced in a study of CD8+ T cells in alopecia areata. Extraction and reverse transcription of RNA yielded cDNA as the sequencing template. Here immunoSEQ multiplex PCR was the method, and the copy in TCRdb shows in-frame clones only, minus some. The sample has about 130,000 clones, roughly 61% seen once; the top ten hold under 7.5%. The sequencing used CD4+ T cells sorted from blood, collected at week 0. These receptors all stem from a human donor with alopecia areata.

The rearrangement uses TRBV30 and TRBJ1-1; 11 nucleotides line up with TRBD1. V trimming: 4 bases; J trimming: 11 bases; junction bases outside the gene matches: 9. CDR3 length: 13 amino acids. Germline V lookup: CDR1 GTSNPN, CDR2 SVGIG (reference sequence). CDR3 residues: CAWIRTGGQGAFF. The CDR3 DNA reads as TGTGCCTGGATTCGGACAGGGGGCCAAGGGGCTTTCTTT.

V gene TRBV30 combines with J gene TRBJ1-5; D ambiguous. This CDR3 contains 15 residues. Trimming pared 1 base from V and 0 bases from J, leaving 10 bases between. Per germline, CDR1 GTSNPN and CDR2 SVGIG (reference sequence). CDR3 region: CAWSGGWGSNQPQHF. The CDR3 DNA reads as TGTGCCTGGAGTGGCGGATGGGGTAGCAATCAGCCCCAGCATTTT.

The CDR3 coding sequence is TGTGCCAGCACCTCTGGGGCCAACGTCCTGACTTTC. Translation: CASTSGANVLTF. The rearrangement uses TRBV27 and TRBJ2-6; D remains ambiguous. V was trimmed by 7 bases and J by 0 bases, leaving 1 base between them. The CDR3 spans 12 residues. Germline CDR1 is MNHEY and CDR2 is SMNVEV (reference sequence).

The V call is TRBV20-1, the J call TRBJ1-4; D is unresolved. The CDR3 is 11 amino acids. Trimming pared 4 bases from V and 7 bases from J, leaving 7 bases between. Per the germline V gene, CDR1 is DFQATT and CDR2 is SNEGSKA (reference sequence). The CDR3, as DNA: TGCAGTGCTATGAGAGGTGAAAAACTGTTTTTT. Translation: CSAMRGEKLFF.

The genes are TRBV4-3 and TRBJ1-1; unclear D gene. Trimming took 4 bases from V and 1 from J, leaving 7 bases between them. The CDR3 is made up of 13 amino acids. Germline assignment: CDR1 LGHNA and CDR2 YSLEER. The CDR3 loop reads CASSRRWNTEAFF. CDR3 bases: TGCGCCAGCAGCCGCAGATGGAACACTGAAGCTTTCTTT.

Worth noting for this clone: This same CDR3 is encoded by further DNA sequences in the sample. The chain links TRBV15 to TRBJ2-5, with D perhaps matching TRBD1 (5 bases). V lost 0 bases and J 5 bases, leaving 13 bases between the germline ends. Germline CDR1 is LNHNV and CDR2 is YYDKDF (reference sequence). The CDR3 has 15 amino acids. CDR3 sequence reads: CATSRDVGVGETQYF. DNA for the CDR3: TGTGCCACCAGCAGAGATGTAGGGGTAGGGGAGACCCAGTACTTC.

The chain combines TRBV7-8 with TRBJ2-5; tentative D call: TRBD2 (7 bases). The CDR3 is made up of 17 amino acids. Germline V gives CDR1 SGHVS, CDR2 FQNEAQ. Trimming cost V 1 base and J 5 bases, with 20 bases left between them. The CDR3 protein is CASSLVVGAGALETQYF. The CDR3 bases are TGTGCCAGCAGCTTAGTAGTAGGTGCGGGGGCCCTTGAGACCCAGTACTTC.

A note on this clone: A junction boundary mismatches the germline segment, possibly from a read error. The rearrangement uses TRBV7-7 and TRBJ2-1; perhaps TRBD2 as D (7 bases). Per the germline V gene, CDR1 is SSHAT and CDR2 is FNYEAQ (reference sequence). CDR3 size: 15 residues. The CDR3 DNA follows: TGTGCTAGCAGCCCGGGGGGCCTCTCCTACAATGAGCAGTTCTTC. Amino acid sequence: CASSPGGLSYNEQFF. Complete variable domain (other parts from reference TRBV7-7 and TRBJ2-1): GAGVSQSPRYKVTKRGQDVTLRCDPISSHATLYWYQQALGQGPEFLTYFNYEAQPDKSGLPSDRFSAERPEGSISTLTIQRTEQRDSAMYRCASSPGGLSYNEQFFGPGTRLTVL.

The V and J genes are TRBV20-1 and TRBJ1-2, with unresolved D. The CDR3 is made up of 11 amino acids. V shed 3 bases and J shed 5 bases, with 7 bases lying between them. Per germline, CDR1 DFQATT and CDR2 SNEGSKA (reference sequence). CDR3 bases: TGCAGTGCTAGGGTCTCTTATGGCTACACCTTC. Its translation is CSARVSYGYTF.

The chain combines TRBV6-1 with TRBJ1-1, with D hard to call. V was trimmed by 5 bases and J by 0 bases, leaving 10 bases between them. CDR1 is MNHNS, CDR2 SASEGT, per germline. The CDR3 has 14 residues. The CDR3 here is CASSPQSMNTEAFF. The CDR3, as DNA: TGTGCCAGCAGTCCTCAGTCCATGAACACTGAAGCTTTCTTT.

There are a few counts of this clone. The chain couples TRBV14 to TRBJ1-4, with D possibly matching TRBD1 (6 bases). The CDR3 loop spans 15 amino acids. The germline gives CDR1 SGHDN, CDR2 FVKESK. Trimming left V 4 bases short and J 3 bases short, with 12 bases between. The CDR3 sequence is CASSPRDTANEKLFF. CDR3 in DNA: TGTGCCAGCAGCCCAAGGGACACGGCTAATGAAAAACTGTTTTTT.

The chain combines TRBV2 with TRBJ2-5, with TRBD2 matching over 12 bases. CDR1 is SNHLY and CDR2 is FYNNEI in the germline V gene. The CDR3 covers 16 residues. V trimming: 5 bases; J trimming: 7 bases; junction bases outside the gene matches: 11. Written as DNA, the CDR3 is TGTGCCAGCAGTCCAACTAGCGGGGGGTCGATAGGGACCCAGTACTTC. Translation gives CASSPTSGGSIGTQYF. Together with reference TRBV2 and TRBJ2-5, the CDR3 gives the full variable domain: EPEVTQTPSHQVTQMGQEVILRCVPISNHLYFYWYRQILGQKVEFLVSFYNNEISEKSEIFDDQFSVERPDGSNFTLKIRSTKLEDSAMYFCASSPTSGGSIGTQYFGPGTRLLVL.

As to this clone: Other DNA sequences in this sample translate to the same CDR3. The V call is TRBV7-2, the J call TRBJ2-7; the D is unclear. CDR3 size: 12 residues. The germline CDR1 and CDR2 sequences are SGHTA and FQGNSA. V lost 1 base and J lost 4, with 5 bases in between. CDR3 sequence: CASSLVGYEQYF. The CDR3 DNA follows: TGTGCCAGCAGCTTAGTCGGGTACGAGCAGTACTTC.

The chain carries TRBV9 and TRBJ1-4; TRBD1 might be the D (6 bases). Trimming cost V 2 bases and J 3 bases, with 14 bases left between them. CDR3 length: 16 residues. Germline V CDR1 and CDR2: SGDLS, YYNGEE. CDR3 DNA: TGTGCCAGCAGCGTTCACGGACAGCTGGCTAATGAAAAACTGTTTTTT. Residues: CASSVHGQLANEKLFF.